This passage covers 20 T cell receptor beta chains from one sample sequenced in a study of shared clonotypes between healthy human individuals. Clones were read by immunoSEQ multiplex PCR, and TCRdb kept only the in-frame ones, dropping some. The repertoire consists of some 470,000 clones, with around 78% occurring once and the leading ten covering around 13%. The sequenced material came from PBMCs. These receptor sequences come from a woman aged 40 to 50 in good health. Some clones in this sample may be carry-over from other donors' samples.

The count of this clone is one. The chain has TRBV11-2 and TRBJ2-3, with D hard to call. Germline CDR1 reads SGHAT; CDR2 reads FQNNGV. Trimming stripped 3 bases from V and 5 bases from J, with 6 bases between. This CDR3 has 12 amino acids. The CDR3 DNA reads as TGTGCCAGCAGCTTCTCCCGAGATACGCAGTATTTT. This gives the protein CASSFSRDTQYF.

The chain joins TRBV6-5 to TRBJ2-2; 8 bases agree with TRBD1. The CDR3 length is 15 residues. Germline values: CDR1 MNHEY, CDR2 SVGAGI. The J segment lost 3 bases and the V segment lost 7 bases, leaving 7 bases of the junction unmatched. CDR3 DNA sequence: TGTGCCAGCACCAGGACAGGGTCGGACACCGGGGAGCTGTTTTTT. Translation gives CASTRTGSDTGELFF.

This clone was seen once. The chain is built from TRBV5-4 and TRBJ2-7, with 12 bases fitting TRBD2. Germline V gives CDR1 SGHNT, CDR2 YYREEE (reference sequence). V lost 4 bases and J lost 3; bases outside the gene matches: 17. This CDR3 is 19 amino acids long. CDR3: CASSARRGTSGPHGYEQYF. The DNA for the CDR3 is TGTGCCAGCAGCGCCCGGCGGGGGACTAGCGGGCCCCATGGCTACGAGCAGTACTTC.

CDR3 protein: CASSPPWPSGSSYNEQFF. In nucleotides, the CDR3 is TGTGCCAGCTCACCACCGTGGCCTAGCGGTAGCTCCTACAATGAGCAGTTCTTC. This chain joins TRBV18 and TRBJ2-1; 7 bases fit TRBD2. This CDR3 comprises 18 residues. The germline gives CDR1 KGHSH, CDR2 LQKENI. V was pared by 0 bases and J by 0 bases, with 8 bases of the junction left unmatched.

The sample holds one count of this clone. This CDR3 reads CASSQGLGDTEAFF. The CDR3 DNA follows: TGTGCCAGCAGCCAAGGTCTCGGGGACACTGAAGCTTTCTTT. The rearrangement uses TRBV7-2 and TRBJ1-1; D is unresolved. The V gene lost 5 bases and the J gene lost 3 bases, with 13 bases spanning the gap. CDR3 size: 14 residues. The germline V gene has CDR1 SGHTA and CDR2 FQGNSA.

The chain links TRBV7-9 to TRBJ2-7; possible D gene TRBD2, 6 bases. Germline lookup yields CDR1 SEHNR and CDR2 FQNEAQ (reference sequence). The CDR3 extends over 15 amino acids. Trimming stripped 5 bases from V and 0 bases from J, with 14 bases between. CDR3 loop: CASSPARGSSYEQYF. The CDR3 DNA reads TGTGCCAGCAGCCCCGCCCGGGGGAGCTCCTACGAGCAGTACTTC.

This chain's CDR3 is CASSQGSTNTGELFF. The CDR3 DNA is TGTGCCAGCAGCCAAGGATCTACGAACACCGGGGAGCTGTTTTTT. The chain employs TRBV4-2 and TRBJ2-2; D is undetermined. The germline gives CDR1 LGHNA, CDR2 YNFKEQ. V lost 1 base and J 0 bases, leaving 6 bases between the germline ends. The CDR3 has 15 residues.

The rearrangement uses TRBV30 and TRBJ2-5; possible D gene TRBD1, 5 bases. Germline V gives CDR1 GTSNPN, CDR2 SVGIG (reference sequence). CDR3 length: 13 amino acids. The V end lost 2 bases, the J end lost 2 bases, and 9 bases lay between the germline ends. Here the CDR3 reads CAWSKTEQETQYF. CDR3 coding DNA: TGTGCCTGGAGTAAGACAGAACAAGAGACCCAGTACTTC.

The chain employs TRBV28 and TRBJ2-7; D gene unclear. This CDR3 region has 12 residues. Germline V CDR1 and CDR2: MDHEN, SYDVKM. Trimming shortened V by 7 bases and J by 4 bases, and 11 bases separated the two germline ends. The CDR3 DNA sequence: TGTGCCAGCAATACCAACTTTTACGAGCAGTACTTC. Translated, it gives CASNTNFYEQYF. Looking up the rest from reference TRBV28 and TRBJ2-7 gives the full variable domain: DVKVTQSSRYLVKRTGEKVFLECVQDMDHENMFWYRQDPGLGLRLIYFSYDVKMKEKGDIPEGYSVSREKKERFSLILESASTNQTSMYLCASNTNFYEQYFGPGTRLTVT.

This clone has only a few counts. This chain uses TRBV11-2 with TRBJ2-6; D uncertain. Germline CDR1 is SGHAT and CDR2 is FQNNGV. V dropped 3 bases and J dropped 2 bases, with 14 bases sitting between them. This CDR3 is 17 amino acids long. The DNA for the CDR3 is TGTGCCAGCAGCTTGTCGTCGTTGGCTGCTGGGGCCAACGTCCTGACTTTC. It is translated as CASSLSSLAAGANVLTF.

This chain uses TRBV6-5 with TRBJ2-3, with 10 bases fitting TRBD1. With V trimmed by 6 bases and J by 6 bases, 6 bases remained unmatched. Per the germline V gene, CDR1 is MNHEY and CDR2 is SVGAGI. The length of the CDR3 is 14 residues. DNA of the CDR3: TGTGCCAGCAGCGGGGGGACAGGGGCTGATACGCAGTATTTT. This encodes CASSGGTGADTQYF.

The genes are TRBV28 and TRBJ1-5; 7 bases are shared with TRBD1. Germline-derived CDR1 and CDR2 are MDHEN and SYDVKM. The junction had 11 bases not matched to a gene; V was cut back by 9 bases and J by 6 bases. The CDR3 length is 14 residues. The CDR3 here is CASHRGGGGQPQHF. The CDR3 DNA follows: TGTGCCAGTCACCGGGGAGGGGGCGGTCAGCCCCAGCATTTT. Full variable domain (rest looked up from reference TRBV28 and TRBJ1-5): DVKVTQSSRYLVKRTGEKVFLECVQDMDHENMFWYRQDPGLGLRLIYFSYDVKMKEKGDIPEGYSVSREKKERFSLILESASTNQTSMYLCASHRGGGGQPQHFGDGTRLSIL.

V gene TRBV30 combines with J gene TRBJ2-5; D is ambiguous. The tail of the sequence fits TRBJ2-7 better, so the J call may be wrong. Per germline, CDR1 GTSNPN and CDR2 SVGIG (reference sequence). This CDR3 is built from 13 residues. The CDR3 region has the DNA TGTGCCTGGAGGGGGTTTCTCAGTGACGAGCAGTACTTC. Its protein is CAWRGFLSDEQYF.

The V and J genes are TRBV11-2 and TRBJ2-3; D may match TRBD1 or TRBD2 (5 bases each). The ends were cut back, 6 bases at V and 2 bases at J, with 15 bases in the middle. From germline, CDR1 is SGHAT and CDR2 FQNNGV. This CDR3 has 15 amino acids. CDR3 region: CASSYGGRPTDTQYF. As DNA, the CDR3 is TGTGCCAGCAGTTATGGGGGAAGACCCACAGATACGCAGTATTTT.

The chain carries TRBV6-4 and TRBJ2-2; D is unclear. V lost 0 bases and J lost 5, with 4 bases in between. This CDR3 region has 13 residues. Germline loops: CDR1 MRHNA, CDR2 SNTAGT. The CDR3, as DNA: TGTGCCAGCAGTGACTCGGGTACCGGGGAGCTGTTTTTT. It translates to CASSDSGTGELFF.

The V call is TRBV5-1, the J call TRBJ1-1; maybe TRBD1 (5 bases). CDR1 is SGHRS and CDR2 is YFSETQ in the germline V gene. Trimming shortened V by 7 bases and J by 2 bases, and 15 bases separated the two germline ends. The CDR3 covers 14 residues. CDR3 amino acids: CASHGGVLNTEAFF. For the CDR3, the DNA is TGCGCCAGCCATGGGGGTGTTTTAAACACTGAAGCTTTCTTT.

This clone was seen once. This sample includes further DNA sequences coding for the same CDR3. V gene TRBV6-5 combines with J gene TRBJ1-5, with no clear D. The germline CDR1 and CDR2 sequences are MNHEY and SVGAGI. V was shortened by 6 bases and J by 0 bases, with 12 bases between the two germline ends. This CDR3 region has 15 residues. The DNA of the CDR3 is TGTGCCAGCAGGCCCAGGAAGAATAGCAATCAGCCCCAGCATTTT. Amino acids: CASRPRKNSNQPQHF.

The chain uses TRBV10-3 and TRBJ2-7; TRBD1 matches at 7 bases. The V gene end was trimmed by 2 bases and the J gene end by 4 bases; junction bases not matched to a gene: 8. Germline CDR1 and CDR2: ENHRY and SYGVKD. The CDR3 has 15 residues. Here the CDR3 DNA reads TGTGCCATCAGTGAGGGGGACAGCGCTGTATACGAGCAGTACTTC. It encodes CAISEGDSAVYEQYF.

CDR3 residues: CASSYQGGYEQYF. The CDR3 DNA sequence: TGCGCCAGCAGCTACCAGGGTGGCTACGAGCAGTACTTC. V usage is TRBV5-1 and J usage is TRBJ2-7, with a possible D match to TRBD1 (5 bases). CDR3 size: 13 residues. The ends were cut back, 3 bases at V and 3 bases at J, with 10 bases in the middle. Germline loops: CDR1 SGHRS, CDR2 YFSETQ.

This clone was picked up one time. The rearrangement links TRBV10-3 to TRBJ2-5; a possible D gene is TRBD2 (6 bases). V lost 3 bases and J lost 3, with 11 bases in between. Germline V gene data show CDR1 as ENHRY and CDR2 as SYGVKD. The CDR3 consists of 14 residues. CDR3 nucleotide sequence: TGTGCCATCAGTGAACGGGGGTCTGAAGAGACCCAGTACTTC. It is translated as CAISERGSEETQYF.